This TCR beta chain was recovered during a study of blood T cell repertoires in COVID-19. Whole-study context: T cells, B-cell-depleted T cells, or PBMCs supplied cDNA or gDNA.

Per the study methods: From reference gene primer amplification, estimates of nucleated cell counts were derived. Assay used: immunoSEQ multiplex PCR; TCRdb lists only in-frame clones, some missing. The V and J calls and the clone size are those of that table, but D and trimming were determined from the DNA. The sample has roughly 240,000 clones, more than 65% seen once; the top ten hold approximately 2%. This clone has a handful of counts. Germline V CDR1 and CDR2: LGHNA, YNFKEQ. CDR3 length: 15 residues. The V and J ends lost 0 bases and 8 bases respectively, with 14 bases between them. The V call is TRBV4-2, the J call TRBJ2-1; the D gene is possibly TRBD2 (6 bases). Sequencing was performed on peripheral blood. This sequence was found in a middle-aged man who had recovered from COVID-19. DNA of the CDR3: TGTGCCAGCAGCCAAGACCCCCTGGGGGAGGATGAGCAGTTCTTC. Its translation: CASSQDPLGEDEQFF.